Each of the 13 T cell receptor beta chains below was sequenced from the same sample in a study of blood T cell repertoires in COVID-19. Sequenced by immunoSEQ multiplex PCR; TCRdb stores in-frame clones only, minus some. The table lists 150,000 to 200,000 clones, 80% to 95% of them singletons. Sequencing input: peripheral blood. The receptors stem from a woman between 55 and 75 years old with COVID-19, enrolled during active disease.

This chain joins TRBV10-2 and TRBJ1-3; possibly TRBD1 for D (5 bases). V lost 6 bases and J 2 bases, leaving 14 bases between the germline ends. CDR1 WSHSY and CDR2 SAAADI come from the germline V gene. The CDR3 runs to 15 residues. The CDR3 DNA reads as TGCGCCAGCAGCGAACCCACAGGTGCTGGAAACACCATATATTTT. Its protein is CASSEPTGAGNTIYF.

The J gene is TRBJ1-5, the V gene TRBV4-2; unclear D gene. Germline-derived CDR1 and CDR2 are LGHNA and YNFKEQ. V dropped 2 bases and J dropped 1 base, with 12 bases sitting between them. The CDR3 runs to 16 residues. The CDR3 here is CASSQIWGASNQPQHF. The CDR3 DNA reads TGTGCCAGCAGCCAAATATGGGGAGCCAGCAATCAGCCCCAGCATTTT.

The gene calls are TRBV7-9 and TRBJ1-2; TRBD1 matches 9 bases. Trimming removed 6 bases from V and 0 bases from J; junction bases left unmatched: 17. CDR1 is SEHNR and CDR2 is FQNEAQ in the germline V gene (reference sequence). This CDR3 comprises 19 residues. The CDR3 DNA sequence: TGTGCCAGCAGTAAAACCCCAGGACAGGGGAAATCCCCTAACTATGGCTACACCTTC. Its translation: CASSKTPGQGKSPNYGYTF.

This clone was counted a single time. CDR3 residues: CGENFRGHTEAFF. DNA for the CDR3: TGTGGAGAGAACTTCAGGGGGCACACTGAAGCTTTCTTT. V usage is TRBV12-2 and J usage is TRBJ1-1; TRBD1, the table's D call, lacks a check against the DNA. TRBV12-2 is classified as a pseudogene. The CDR3 has 13 residues.

V usage is TRBV2 and J usage is TRBJ1-3; 8 nucleotides match TRBD1. Germline values: CDR1 SNHLY, CDR2 FYNNEI. The J segment lost 2 bases and the V segment lost 6 bases, leaving 3 bases of the junction unmatched. This CDR3 region has 14 residues. CDR3 bases: TGTGCCAGCAGATTGGACAGGGCTGGAAACACCATATATTTT. As protein: CASRLDRAGNTIYF.

CDR3 coding DNA: TGTGCCAGCAGCCAAGATCGCGGTATGAACACTGAAGCTTTCTTT. Its translation: CASSQDRGMNTEAFF. The chain carries TRBV3-1 (or the pseudogene TRBV3-2) and TRBJ1-1; D unresolved. This CDR3 has 15 residues. V lost 0 bases, J lost 0 bases, and 8 bases lay in between. Germline V gene data show CDR1 as LGHDT and CDR2 as YNNKEL (reference sequence).

The CDR3 protein is CASSAINRGDQPQHF. The CDR3, as DNA: TGTGCCAGTAGCGCCATTAACAGGGGCGATCAGCCCCAGCATTTT. The genes are TRBV19 and TRBJ1-5, with 7 bases lining up with TRBD1. Germline lookup yields CDR1 LNHDA and CDR2 SQIVND (reference sequence). Trimming at V came to 6 bases and at J to 5 bases, leaving 10 bases not matched to a gene. The CDR3 extends over 15 amino acids.

The chain couples TRBV6-4 to TRBJ2-1; 7 bases map to TRBD1. This CDR3 spans 14 amino acids. Germline V CDR1 and CDR2: MRHNA, SNTAGT. J lost 6 bases, V lost 5 bases, and 7 bases had no gene match. CDR3 region: CASSRTGAINEQFF. As DNA, the CDR3 is TGTGCCAGCAGTCGGACAGGAGCCATCAATGAGCAGTTCTTC.

This chain uses TRBV4-2 with TRBJ2-2; D possibly corresponds to TRBD2 (7 bases). CDR3 size: 16 residues. Per the germline V gene, CDR1 is LGHNA and CDR2 is YNFKEQ. The V and J ends lost 0 bases and 10 bases respectively, with 18 bases between them. The CDR3 bases are TGTGCCAGCAGCCAAGATCTTCGGGGGGCAGGATCGGAGCTGTTTTTT. Translation: CASSQDLRGAGSELFF.

This clone was found once. This rearrangement joins TRBV7-2 to TRBJ1-3, with 10 bases aligning to TRBD1. J lost 0 bases, V lost 5 bases, and 13 bases had no gene match. Germline V gene data show CDR1 as SGHTA and CDR2 as FQGNSA. This CDR3 is 19 amino acids long. CDR3 nucleotide sequence: TGTGCCAGCAGCCCAGAAAGGACAGGGGGGATCTTCTCTGGAAACACCATATATTTT. Translating it yields CASSPERTGGIFSGNTIYF.

The chain joins TRBV6-4 to TRBJ2-2, with TRBD2 matching 7 bases. The germline V gene has CDR1 MRHNA and CDR2 SNTAGT. The CDR3 length is 15 residues. J was trimmed by 0 bases and V by 5 bases; bases with no gene match: 3. The CDR3 region is CASSPGTTNTGELFF. The DNA for the CDR3 is TGTGCCAGCAGTCCCGGGACTACGAACACCGGGGAGCTGTTTTTT.

This chain uses TRBV19 with TRBJ1-6; weak D call: TRBD1 (5 bases). Germline V gene lookup returns CDR1 LNHDA and CDR2 SQIVND (reference sequence). V lost 0 bases and J lost 10, with 10 bases in between. The CDR3 runs 14 residues. CDR3: CASSIDQGGSPLHF. The CDR3 DNA follows: TGTGCCAGTAGTATAGATCAGGGAGGATCACCCCTCCACTTT. The whole variable domain, filled in from reference TRBV19 and TRBJ1-6, reads DGGITQSPKYLFRKEGQNVTLSCEQNLNHDAMYWYRQDPGQGLRLIYYSQIVNDFQKGDIAEGYSVSREKKESFPLTVTSAQKNPTAFYLCASSIDQGGSPLHFGNGTRLTVT.

This chain links TRBV19 with TRBJ1-2; 10 positions match TRBD1. Germline CDR1 and CDR2: LNHDA and SQIVND (reference sequence). Trimming at V came to 5 bases and at J to 6 bases, leaving 9 bases not matched to a gene. This CDR3 spans 15 amino acids. CDR3 loop: CASSPGTGAWNGYTF. Here the CDR3 DNA reads TGTGCCAGTAGTCCAGGGACAGGGGCGTGGAATGGCTACACCTTC.